This T cell receptor (beta chain) was observed in a study of blood T cell repertoires in COVID-19. In the study overall: Sites in the United States, Italy and Spain provided acute and convalescent COVID-19 samples. The cDNA or gDNA used as material had been derived from T cells, B-cell-depleted T cells, or PBMCs.

Original processing methods: Reference gene primer amplification gave estimated nucleated cell counts. Measured with immunoSEQ multiplex PCR; TCRdb has only the in-frame clones, and not every one. V, J and clone size are those of that table, while D and trimming were read from the DNA. In the table there are under 200,000 clones, approximately 92% of which are singletons. The CDR3 has 12 amino acids. The germline V gene has CDR1 SQVTM and CDR2 ANQGSEA. Trimming took off 4 bases at V and 6 bases at J, with 13 bases between the two ends. J is TRBJ2-7 and V is TRBV29-1; tentatively, D is TRBD2 (6 bases). Sequenced: peripheral blood. This TCR was sampled from a man over 45 with acute or convalescent COVID-19. CDR3 DNA sequence: TGCAGCGTTGCCGACACGCGGGGCGAGCAGTACGTC. Translated: CSVADTRGEQYV.